These T cell receptor beta chains were read from a single sample in a study of cytomegalovirus exposure and HLA in healthy donors. Generated by immunoSEQ multiplex PCR, the TCRdb table keeps only in-frame clones and is missing some. Here the sample spans approximately 150,000 clones, 65% to 85% being singletons. The sample consisted of PBMCs. These receptors came from a male donor in good health and CMV-seronegative. Both conserved end residues are part of each CDR3. D genes are given only for firm matches. Expanded clones get a size class; other rows say once, few or many, or leave the size out.

D gene: .; J gene: TRBJ1-1; clone size: few; V gene: TRBV6-5; CDR3 DNA: TGTGCCAGCAGCGGCGCGGTCAGTCAGAACACTGAAGCTTTCTTT; CDR3 protein: CASSGAVSQNTEAFF
D gene: .; J gene: TRBJ2-7; clone size: .; V gene: TRBV25-1; CDR3 DNA: TGTGCCAGCAGTGAACAGGACAAACACTACGAGCAGTACTTC; CDR3 protein: CASSEQDKHYEQYF
D gene: .; J gene: TRBJ2-4; clone size: .; V gene: TRBV5-6; CDR3 DNA: TGTGCCAGCAGCTTGGTCAGGGGTCGGGACATTCAGTACTTC; CDR3 protein: CASSLVRGRDIQYF
D gene: TRBD2; J gene: TRBJ2-7; clone size: .; V gene: TRBV6-4; CDR3 DNA: TGTGCCAGCAGTGCCCAGGCGGGAGGGCCCTACGAGCAGTACTTC; CDR3 protein: CASSAQAGGPYEQYF
D gene: .; J gene: TRBJ1-1; clone size: few; V gene: TRBV27; CDR3 DNA: TGTGCCAGCAGTTTCTTCTCGACAGGTCTGGGTACTGAAGCTTTCTTT; CDR3 protein: CASSFFSTGLGTEAFF
D gene: .; J gene: TRBJ2-5; clone size: few; V gene: TRBV10-2; CDR3 DNA: TGCGCCAGCACGGGGGTAGGGGAGACCCAGTACTTC; CDR3 protein: CASTGVGETQYF
D gene: .; J gene: TRBJ2-3; clone size: .; V gene: TRBV6-4; CDR3 DNA: TGTGCCAGCAGTGACGAGGGTAGGAGCACAGATACGCAGTATTTT; CDR3 protein: CASSDEGRSTDTQYF
D gene: .; J gene: TRBJ2-7; clone size: .; V gene: TRBV27; CDR3 DNA: TGTGCCAGCAGTTTACAGGTGTGGAACGACGAGCAGTACTTC; CDR3 protein: CASSLQVWNDEQYF
D gene: TRBD2; J gene: TRBJ2-3; clone size: .; V gene: TRBV19; CDR3 DNA: TGTGCCAGTAGTAAGTCTAGCGGGATCACGCAGTATTTT; CDR3 protein: CASSKSSGITQYF
D gene: .; J gene: TRBJ1-1; clone size: .; V gene: TRBV10-3; CDR3 DNA: TGTGCCATCGGCCCGGGCGGGGGGACTGAAGCTTTCTTT; CDR3 protein: CAIGPGGGTEAFF
D gene: TRBD1; J gene: TRBJ1-3; clone size: .; V gene: TRBV7-3; CDR3 DNA: TGTGCCAGCAGCGCTACAGGGGGCTCTGGAAACACCATATATTTT; CDR3 protein: CASSATGGSGNTIYF
D gene: .; J gene: TRBJ2-5; clone size: .; V gene: TRBV6-6; CDR3 DNA: TGTGCCAGCAAGCGACAGGCCCAAGAGACCCAGTACTTC; CDR3 protein: CASKRQAQETQYF
D gene: TRBD1; J gene: TRBJ2-5; clone size: .; V gene: TRBV7-7; CDR3 DNA: TGTGCTAGCAGCGACTGGACAGGGGCGGGGCAAGAGACCCAGTACTTC; CDR3 protein: CASSDWTGAGQETQYF
D gene: .; J gene: TRBJ1-5; clone size: few; V gene: TRBV7-8; CDR3 DNA: TGTGCCAGCAGCGACATCCGGGACTCAGGGTATCCCCAGCCCCAGCATTTT; CDR3 protein: CASSDIRDSGYPQPQHF
D gene: TRBD2; J gene: TRBJ2-3; clone size: .; V gene: TRBV7-2; CDR3 DNA: TGTGCCAGCAGCCGAAATAGCGGGAGTGGGACAGATACGCAGTATTTT; CDR3 protein: CASSRNSGSGTDTQYF
D gene: TRBD2; J gene: TRBJ2-7; clone size: .; V gene: TRBV28; CDR3 DNA: TGTGCCAGCAGTCCCTCCGGGACTAGTTCCCACGAGCAGTACTTC; CDR3 protein: CASSPSGTSSHEQYF
D gene: .; J gene: TRBJ2-2; clone size: .; V gene: TRBV29-1; CDR3 DNA: TGCAGCGTTGAAAGTTATGAAGGGGCGCCCGGGGAGCTGTTTTTT; CDR3 protein: CSVESYEGAPGELFF
D gene: TRBD2; J gene: TRBJ2-7; clone size: few; V gene: TRBV5-6; CDR3 DNA: TGTGCCAGCAGCTCCGGGACTAGCTACGAGCAGTACTTC; CDR3 protein: CASSSGTSYEQYF
D gene: .; J gene: TRBJ1-1; clone size: few; V gene: TRBV5-4; CDR3 DNA: TGTGCCAGCAGCTTGTATCCGGGAGGGGGACGGACCACTGAAGCTTTCTTT; CDR3 protein: CASSLYPGGGRTTEAFF
D gene: .; J gene: TRBJ1-2; clone size: .; V gene: TRBV19; CDR3 DNA: TGTGCCAGTAGTATGACAGTTCCCCTTGGCTACACCTTC; CDR3 protein: CASSMTVPLGYTF
D gene: .; J gene: TRBJ1-2; clone size: once; V gene: TRBV7-6; CDR3 DNA: TGTGCCAGCAGCTTAGGGTCGGCGGGGGCGAACTATGGCTACACCTTC; CDR3 protein: CASSLGSAGANYGYTF
D gene: TRBD2; J gene: TRBJ2-7; clone size: .; V gene: TRBV15; CDR3 DNA: TGTGCCACCAGCAGAGATTCGGCGGGGGGGCGGGAGCAGTACTTC; CDR3 protein: CATSRDSAGGREQYF
D gene: TRBD2; J gene: TRBJ2-3; clone size: few; V gene: TRBV19; CDR3 DNA: TGTGCCAGTAGTAAGGGCGGGAGGGTCGAGGATACGCAGTATTTT; CDR3 protein: CASSKGGRVEDTQYF
D gene: .; J gene: TRBJ2-7; clone size: .; V gene: TRBV27; CDR3 DNA: TGTGCCAGCAGTTTTGAGGGTCCGACCTACGAGCAGTACTTC; CDR3 protein: CASSFEGPTYEQYF
D gene: .; J gene: TRBJ2-2; clone size: .; V gene: TRBV19; CDR3 DNA: TGTGCCAGTAGTATATGGGATACCGGGGAGCTGTTTTTT; CDR3 protein: CASSIWDTGELFF
D gene: TRBD1; J gene: TRBJ2-7; clone size: .; V gene: TRBV19; CDR3 DNA: TGTGCCAGTAGTATACAGGGACAGGGAACCTACGAGCAGTACTTC; CDR3 protein: CASSIQGQGTYEQYF
D gene: TRBD2; J gene: TRBJ2-7; clone size: few; V gene: TRBV10-3; CDR3 DNA: TGTGCCATCAGTTTTGGACTAGCGGGAGATGAGCAGTACTTC; CDR3 protein: CAISFGLAGDEQYF
D gene: .; J gene: TRBJ1-4; clone size: .; V gene: TRBV28; CDR3 DNA: TGTGCCAGCACCAACGACAGGTCTAATGAAAAACTGTTTTTT; CDR3 protein: CASTNDRSNEKLFF
D gene: .; J gene: TRBJ2-7; clone size: .; V gene: TRBV5-4; CDR3 DNA: TGTGCCAGCAGCGACTCACTTGATTACGAGCAGTACTTC; CDR3 protein: CASSDSLDYEQYF
D gene: .; J gene: TRBJ1-1; clone size: .; V gene: TRBV19; CDR3 DNA: TGTGCCAGTAGTATAGGCGGCATGAACACTGAAGCTTTCTTT; CDR3 protein: CASSIGGMNTEAFF
D gene: .; J gene: TRBJ2-2; clone size: .; V gene: TRBV4-1; CDR3 DNA: TGCGCCAGCAGCCAAAGAGCGGGTCACGGGGAGCTGTTTTTT; CDR3 protein: CASSQRAGHGELFF
D gene: .; J gene: TRBJ2-1; clone size: .; V gene: TRBV6-5; CDR3 DNA: TGTGCCAGCAGTTATTCGGGGGAGGCCTACAATGAGCAGTTCTTC; CDR3 protein: CASSYSGEAYNEQFF
D gene: TRBD1; J gene: TRBJ1-2; clone size: .; V gene: TRBV11-2; CDR3 DNA: TGTGCCAGCAGCTCAAGGACAGGGGCCTATGGCTACACCTTC; CDR3 protein: CASSSRTGAYGYTF
D gene: TRBD1; J gene: TRBJ2-7; clone size: .; V gene: TRBV27; CDR3 DNA: TGTGCCAGCAGTTACGTACAGGGGGGTGGCTCCTACGAGCAGTACTTC; CDR3 protein: CASSYVQGGGSYEQYF
D gene: .; J gene: TRBJ1-5; clone size: .; V gene: TRBV27; CDR3 DNA: TGTGCCAGCCGGGAGTATAGCAATCAGCCCCAGCATTTT; CDR3 protein: CASREYSNQPQHF
D gene: .; J gene: TRBJ1-5; clone size: once; V gene: TRBV27; CDR3 DNA: TGTGCCAGCAGTTTTTCGGGGGAACATCAGCCCCAGCATTTT; CDR3 protein: CASSFSGEHQPQHF
D gene: .; J gene: TRBJ1-5; clone size: .; V gene: TRBV19; CDR3 DNA: TGTGCCAGTAGTGACCTCAGTGGGGCTCAGCCCCAGCATTTT; CDR3 protein: CASSDLSGAQPQHF
D gene: .; J gene: TRBJ2-6; clone size: .; V gene: TRBV4-3; CDR3 DNA: TGCGCCAGCAGCCAAGGTGGTGCGGCTGGGGCCAACGTCCTGACTTTC; CDR3 protein: CASSQGGAAGANVLTF
D gene: TRBD2; J gene: TRBJ2-1; clone size: .; V gene: TRBV9; CDR3 DNA: TGTGCCAGCAGCGTTAGCGGGAGAAGCTCCTACAATGAGCAGTTCTTC; CDR3 protein: CASSVSGRSSYNEQFF
D gene: .; J gene: TRBJ1-2; clone size: .; V gene: TRBV9; CDR3 DNA: TGTGCCAGCAGTAAAGCAGGACACGACGACTATGGCTACACCTTC; CDR3 protein: CASSKAGHDDYGYTF
D gene: TRBD2; J gene: TRBJ2-3; clone size: .; V gene: TRBV7-8; CDR3 DNA: TGTGCCAGCAGCTTAGACGGACTAGCGGGAGGCGCCCAGGCAGCAGATACGCAGTATTTT; CDR3 protein: CASSLDGLAGGAQAADTQYF
D gene: .; J gene: TRBJ1-1; clone size: .; V gene: TRBV4-1; CDR3 DNA: TGCGCCAGCAGCCCAAGGGGGAACACTGAAGCTTTCTTT; CDR3 protein: CASSPRGNTEAFF
D gene: TRBD1; J gene: TRBJ2-1; clone size: .; V gene: TRBV7-2; CDR3 DNA: TGTGCCAGCAGCTCCCCGGGACAGGCCTCCTACAATGAGCAGTTCTTC; CDR3 protein: CASSSPGQASYNEQFF
D gene: .; J gene: TRBJ2-1; clone size: .; V gene: TRBV9; CDR3 DNA: TGTGCCAGCAGCTCAGAATCGGGACACCCTTTTTACAATGAGCAGTTCTTC; CDR3 protein: CASSSESGHPFYNEQFF
D gene: .; J gene: TRBJ2-1; clone size: .; V gene: TRBV6-5; CDR3 DNA: TGTGCCAGCAGATTCCATGAGGGCCAGGAGAAAATCTTC; CDR3 protein: CASRFHEGQEKIF
D gene: .; J gene: TRBJ1-2; clone size: .; V gene: TRBV4-3; CDR3 DNA: TGCGCCAGCAGCCAAGGGGTCACAGCTAACTATGGCTACACCTTC; CDR3 protein: CASSQGVTANYGYTF